This passage covers 32 T cell receptor beta chains from one sample sequenced in a study of human T cells and chemical hapten exposure. One entry per CDR3 protein results from TCRdb running MiXCR on the RACE reads. This table holds about 380,000 distinct CDR3 sequences, more than 5% found once. Time point meaning: patch test 2, 6 weeks after DPC sensitization. The sample's treatment: therapeutic diphenylcyclopropenone sensitization with weekly scalp DPC. The material was whole blood, obtained in connection with sensitization to the hapten diphenylcyclopropenone (DPC). The source is a woman younger than 35 with alopecia areata. Some clones in this sample may be carry-over from other donors' samples.

The chain carries TRBV5-6 and TRBJ2-2; D unresolved. Trimming stripped 4 bases from V and 4 bases from J, with 23 bases between. CDR3 length: 18 residues. CDR1 is SGHDT and CDR2 is YYEEEE in the germline V gene. Written as DNA, the CDR3 is TGTGCCAGCAGCCTGTCTAACACAGTGCCGGTGGGCACCGGGGAGCTGTTTTTT. Encoded protein: CASSLSNTVPVGTGELFF.

There are a few counts of this clonotype. V and J are TRBV7-2 and TRBJ1-6; no firm D call. V was clipped by 2 bases and J by 8 bases, with 16 bases between them. The CDR3 has 16 residues. Germline CDR1 reads SGHTA; CDR2 reads FQGNSA. The CDR3 nucleotides are TGTGCCAGCAGCTTAATGGTCGGCAGGTTGTATTCACCCCTCCACTTT. Translating gives CASSLMVGRLYSPLHF. Supplemented by reference TRBV7-2 and TRBJ1-6, the full variable domain reads GAGVSQSPSNKVTEKGKDVELRCDPISGHTALYWYRQSLGQGLEFLIYFQGNSAPDKSGLPSDRFSAERTGGSVSTLTIQRTQQEDSAVYLCASSLMVGRLYSPLHFGNGTRLTVT.

This clonotype was picked up many times. This chain links TRBV7-9 with TRBJ1-3; D may be TRBD1 (5 bases). CDR3 length equals 10 residues. Germline V CDR1 and CDR2: SEHNR, FQNEAQ (reference sequence). CDR3 protein: CAGAGNTIYF. As DNA, the CDR3 is TGTGCGGGGGCTGGAAACACCATATATTTT.

The sample holds many counts of this clonotype. DNA of the CDR3: TGCAGTGCTAGAAAAACAGGGAGAAGATACAATCAGCCCCAGCATTTT. Translating gives CSARKTGRRYNQPQHF. The V gene is TRBV20-1, the J gene TRBJ1-5; D might be TRBD1 (6 bases). V was pared by 2 bases and J by 3 bases, with 17 bases between. CDR3 length: 16 residues. The germline V gene encodes CDR1 DFQATT and CDR2 SNEGSKA (reference sequence).

In this sample, this clonotype turned up many times. The rearrangement joins TRBV7-2 to TRBJ2-3; the match to TRBD1 covers 12 bases. The CDR3 has 13 amino acids. V shed 9 bases and J 5 bases; nucleotides not matched to a gene: 3. The germline V gene encodes CDR1 SGHTA and CDR2 FQGNSA. As DNA, the CDR3 is TGTGCCAGTGGGACAGGGGGCTTAGATACGCAGTATTTT. Protein product: CASGTGGLDTQYF.

This clonotype was counted many times. The rearrangement uses TRBV7-2 and TRBJ1-5, with TRBD1 matching 7 bases. Trimming at V came to 4 bases and at J to 7 bases, leaving 7 bases not matched to a gene. Germline CDR1 is SGHTA and CDR2 is FQGNSA. This CDR3 has 14 amino acids. The CDR3 sequence: CASSSDRSGQPQHF. CDR3 DNA sequence: TGTGCCAGCAGCTCGGACAGGAGTGGACAGCCCCAGCATTTT. The whole variable domain, remainder taken from reference TRBV7-2 and TRBJ1-5, is GAGVSQSPSNKVTEKGKDVELRCDPISGHTALYWYRQSLGQGLEFLIYFQGNSAPDKSGLPSDRFSAERTGGSVSTLTIQRTQQEDSAVYLCASSSDRSGQPQHFGDGTRLSIL.

This clonotype was found many times. The genes are TRBV13 and TRBJ1-5; D might be TRBD1 (5 bases). The germline V gene encodes CDR1 PRHDT and CDR2 FYEKMQ (reference sequence). Trimming left V 4 bases short and J 2 bases short, with 12 bases between. The CDR3 extends over 15 amino acids. CDR3 sequence reads: CASSSQGDGNQPQHF. CDR3 sequence (DNA): TGTGCCAGCAGCTCGCAGGGAGATGGCAATCAGCCCCAGCATTTT.

This clonotype was detected many times. The V and J genes are TRBV29-1 and TRBJ1-5; D is uncertain. Germline V gene sequence: CDR1 SQVTM, CDR2 ANQGSEA. The CDR3 is 12 amino acids. Trimming removed 6 bases at V and 9 bases at J, with 15 bases between. Here the CDR3 reads CSVSNADRPQHF. For the CDR3, the DNA is TGCAGCGTCTCTAATGCGGATCGGCCCCAGCATTTT.

This clonotype was seen only a few times. J is TRBJ2-1 and V is TRBV10-3; the D gene is possibly TRBD1 (6 bases). Trimming pared 2 bases from V and 5 bases from J, leaving 7 bases between. The CDR3 runs to 13 residues. CDR1 and CDR2 (germline): ENHRY, SYGVKD. The CDR3 here is CAISEGQNNEQFF. The CDR3 DNA reads TGTGCCATCAGTGAGGGACAGAACAATGAGCAGTTCTTC.

This clonotype was seen only a few times. One junction end does not reproduce the germline sequence, and a read error may be involved. The chain joins TRBV24-1 to TRBJ2-2, with 12 bases identical to TRBD2. Germline loops: CDR1 KGHDR, CDR2 SFDVKD. The CDR3 has 20 residues. CDR3 protein: CATSVLLTSGGPPNTGELFF. The CDR3 nucleotides read TGTGCCACCAGTGTTTTGCTTACTAGCGGGGGGCCCCCAAACACCGGGGAGCTGTTTTTT.

In its sample, this clonotype was seen a few times. The rearrangement links TRBV4-1 to TRBJ1-5, with D possibly TRBD1 on 6 matching bases. CDR1 and CDR2 from the germline V gene are MGHRA and YSYEKL. The CDR3 covers 16 residues. V lost 6 bases and J 7 bases, leaving 22 bases between the germline ends. CDR3 bases: TGCGCCAGCAGACCCGGCTCGGGCAGGGGCTGGCAGCCCCAGCATTTT. Amino acids: CASRPGSGRGWQPQHF.

This clonotype was counted a few times. The V call is TRBV29-1, the J call TRBJ2-2, with D possibly TRBD1 on 6 matching bases. The CDR3 length is 12 residues. Germline CDR1 SQVTM, CDR2 ANQGSEA. The V and J ends lost 3 bases and 4 bases respectively, with 6 bases between them. The CDR3 here is CSVEGATGELFF. CDR3 sequence (DNA): TGCAGCGTTGAGGGGGCCACCGGGGAGCTGTTTTTT.

The V and J genes are TRBV6-4 and TRBJ1-1; weak D call: TRBD1 (6 bases). This CDR3 spans 14 amino acids. Germline values: CDR1 MRHNA, CDR2 SNTAGT. Trimming shortened V by 5 bases and J by 1 base, and 11 bases separated the two germline ends. Here the CDR3 reads CASSPEGENTEAFF. The CDR3 nucleotides read TGTGCCAGCAGTCCCGAGGGGGAGAACACTGAAGCTTTCTTT.

The genes are TRBV7-2 and TRBJ2-3; TRBD1 matches 7 bases. CDR1 is SGHTA, CDR2 FQGNSA, per germline. The CDR3 sequence is 16 residues long. V shed 3 bases, J shed 7 bases, and the junction held 13 bases outside the gene matches. The CDR3 DNA sequence: TGTGCCAGCAGCTTGTCTACAGGGGTGCCCAAAAATACGCAGTATTTT. Translated, it gives CASSLSTGVPKNTQYF.

This clonotype was detected only once. The chain is built from TRBV6-2 or TRBV6-3 and TRBJ2-3, with D unresolved. The CDR3 spans 13 residues. Trimming took off 7 bases at V and 1 base at J, with 9 bases between the two ends. CDR1 is MNHEY and CDR2 is SVGEGT in the germline V gene. The CDR3 sequence: CASNWGRTDTQYF. For the CDR3, the DNA is TGTGCCAGCAATTGGGGTCGCACAGATACGCAGTATTTT.

The rearrangement joins TRBV10-3 to TRBJ2-3, with D possibly called TRBD1 or TRBD2 (5 bases each). CDR3 length: 16 residues. V was pared by 2 bases and J by 2 bases, with 14 bases between. Germline CDR1 is ENHRY and CDR2 is SYGVKD. The CDR3 bases are TGTGCCATCAGTGAGCCGTCCGAGGGGTACACAGATACGCAGTATTTT. Its translation: CAISEPSEGYTDTQYF.

This clonotype was detected a few times. Here the CDR3 reads CASSYSHKKQGKNTEAFF. CDR3 bases: TGTGCCAGCAGTTACTCCCATAAAAAACAGGGAAAGAACACTGAAGCTTTCTTT. The rearrangement links TRBV6-5 to TRBJ1-1; a possible D gene is TRBD1 (6 bases). Looked up from germline, CDR1 is MNHEY and CDR2 is SVGAGI. The CDR3 sequence is 18 residues long. Between the trimmed V and J ends, which lost 0 bases and 1 base, there was a span of 18 bases.

This clonotype was counted a few times. The V and J genes are TRBV18 and TRBJ1-2; perhaps TRBD1 as D (6 bases). V lost 2 bases and J lost 0, with 10 bases in between. This CDR3 is 15 amino acids long. CDR1 is KGHSH and CDR2 is LQKENI in the germline V gene. In DNA form, the CDR3 reads TGTGCCAGCTCACCAAGGACAGATCCTAACTATGGCTACACCTTC. Its protein is CASSPRTDPNYGYTF.

This clonotype has just a few counts. The V and J genes are TRBV6-1 and TRBJ1-2; 12 bases agree with TRBD1. This CDR3 region has 18 residues. Trimming took 5 bases from V and 1 from J; bases not matched to a gene: 11. Looked up from germline, CDR1 is MNHNS and CDR2 is SASEGT. Written as DNA, the CDR3 is TGTGCCAGCAGTAGCCGGGACAGGGGGCGACGTGTTAACTATGGCTACACCTTC. Translating it yields CASSSRDRGRRVNYGYTF.

This clonotype showed up many times. The V gene is TRBV28, the J gene TRBJ1-4; D remains ambiguous. In germline, CDR1 is MDHEN, CDR2 SYDVKM. The ends were cut back, 8 bases at V and 8 bases at J, with 15 bases in the middle. The CDR3 spans 13 residues. In nucleotides, the CDR3 is TGTGCCAGCGGGCCCGTCAGAGGGGAAAAACTGTTTTTT. Its protein product is CASGPVRGEKLFF.

This clonotype has ten or more counts. The V gene is TRBV12-3 or TRBV12-4, the J gene TRBJ1-1; D unresolved. The length of the CDR3 is 13 residues. V gave up 3 bases and J gave up 10 bases, with 15 bases separating them. CDR3 residues: CASSLSGVSRAFF. CDR3 bases: TGTGCCAGCAGTTTGAGTGGGGTTAGCCGAGCTTTCTTT.

This clonotype was seen at least ten times. The J gene is TRBJ1-5, the V gene TRBV20-1, with D unresolved. The CDR3 runs to 12 residues. Germline values: CDR1 DFQATT, CDR2 SNEGSKA (reference sequence). Trimming shortened V by 3 bases and J by 4 bases, and 7 bases separated the two germline ends. CDR3 DNA: TGCAGTGCTAGCGACGGGAATCAGCCCCAGCATTTT. This translates into CSASDGNQPQHF.

Ten or more counts support this clonotype. The V call is TRBV29-1, the J call TRBJ1-1; possibly TRBD1 for D (6 bases). The germline V and J ends were trimmed by 7 bases and 6 bases, with 12 bases remaining between them. The CDR3 is 11 residues long. CDR1 and CDR2 (germline): SQVTM, ANQGSEA. The CDR3 DNA reads as TGCAGCGCTGGACAGTCCCCTGAAGCTTTCTTT. Its protein product is CSAGQSPEAFF.

This clonotype was observed a few times. The chain joins TRBV3-1 to TRBJ1-1, with D possibly matching TRBD1 (5 bases). This CDR3 has 13 amino acids. V was clipped by 7 bases and J by 6 bases, with 15 bases between them. The germline V gene has CDR1 LGHDT and CDR2 YNNKEL (reference sequence). This chain's CDR3 is CASTPQGIAEAFF. CDR3 coding DNA: TGTGCCAGCACCCCGCAGGGTATTGCTGAAGCTTTCTTT.

Ten or more counts support this clonotype. V gene TRBV29-1 combines with J gene TRBJ1-2, with 7 nucleotides matching TRBD1. The ends lost 8 bases at V and 4 bases at J; junction bases unmatched: 7. The CDR3 totals 12 residues. CDR1 is SQVTM and CDR2 is ANQGSEA in the germline V gene. CDR3 loop: CSTGVYGYGYTF. The CDR3 coding sequence is TGCAGCACAGGGGTTTACGGCTATGGCTACACCTTC.

This clonotype occurred a few times. This chain uses TRBV21-1 with TRBJ2-3; the table's D call TRBD1 went unverified against the DNA. TRBV21-1 is given as a pseudogene. The CDR3 is 14 residues long. This CDR3 is CALYQRGGVDTQYF. The CDR3 bases are TGTGCCCTATACCAACGGGGCGGGGTAGATACGCAGTATTTT.

This clonotype was counted only a few times. The chain employs TRBV7-9 and TRBJ2-1; 8 bases line up with TRBD2. This CDR3 region has 15 residues. V dropped 5 bases and J dropped 10; count of bases not matched to a gene: 13. Germline CDR1 and CDR2: SEHNR and FQNEAQ (reference sequence). The CDR3 DNA reads as TGTGCCAGCAGCCCGCAGGTAGCGGGGTGGCGGGAGCAGTTCTTC. Translating gives CASSPQVAGWREQFF.

The CDR3 nucleotides read TGCAGTGCTAGCGTGGGCACAGATACGCAGTATTTT. It codes for CSASVGTDTQYF. The chain carries TRBV20-1 and TRBJ2-3; D not resolved. CDR1 and CDR2 from the germline V gene are DFQATT and SNEGSKA (reference sequence). The CDR3 has 12 amino acids. Trimming cost V 3 bases and J 1 base, with 5 bases left between them.

This chain links TRBV9 with TRBJ1-2, with 11 bases aligning to TRBD1. V was pared by 4 bases and J by 8 bases, with 7 bases of the junction left unmatched. The CDR3 is 14 residues long. CDR1 SGDLS and CDR2 YYNGEE come from the germline V gene. The CDR3 DNA is TGTGCCAGCAGCCCCGAGGGACAGGGGGACGGCTACACCTTC. This sequence encodes CASSPEGQGDGYTF. The complete variable domain, with remaining parts taken from reference TRBV9 and TRBJ1-2, reads DSGVTQTPKHLITATGQRVTLRCSPRSGDLSVYWYQQSLDQGLQFLIQYYNGEERAKGNILERFSAQQFPDLHSELNLSSLELGDSALYFCASSPEGQGDGYTFGSGTRLTVV.

This clonotype was picked up many times. The J gene is TRBJ1-1, the V gene TRBV2; D is undetermined. The CDR3 extends over 13 amino acids. Germline values: CDR1 SNHLY, CDR2 FYNNEI. The V gene lost 5 bases and the J gene lost 8 bases, with 15 bases spanning the gap. The CDR3 region has the DNA TGTGCCAGCAGTCCGGAGAGCAGAGGGGAAGCTTTCTTT. Protein product: CASSPESRGEAFF.

This clonotype was seen a single time. The genes are TRBV5-8 and TRBJ1-2; D might be TRBD1 (5 bases). The germline V gene has CDR1 SGHTS and CDR2 YDEGEE. The CDR3 consists of 16 residues. Deletions cut 4 bases from V and 2 bases from J, with 18 bases between. The CDR3 coding sequence is TGTGCCAGCAGCGATGAGGAAGCGGGACTCAACTATGGCTACACCTTC. Amino acid sequence: CASSDEEAGLNYGYTF.

This clonotype came up many times. The V call is TRBV6-1, the J call TRBJ1-1; no clear D. Germline loops: CDR1 MNHNS, CDR2 SASEGT. V gave up 8 bases and J gave up 1 base, with 11 bases separating them. The CDR3 is 13 amino acids. DNA of the CDR3: TGTGCCAGCGTTTACGCGGAGAACACTGAAGCTTTCTTT. It yields the protein CASVYAENTEAFF.